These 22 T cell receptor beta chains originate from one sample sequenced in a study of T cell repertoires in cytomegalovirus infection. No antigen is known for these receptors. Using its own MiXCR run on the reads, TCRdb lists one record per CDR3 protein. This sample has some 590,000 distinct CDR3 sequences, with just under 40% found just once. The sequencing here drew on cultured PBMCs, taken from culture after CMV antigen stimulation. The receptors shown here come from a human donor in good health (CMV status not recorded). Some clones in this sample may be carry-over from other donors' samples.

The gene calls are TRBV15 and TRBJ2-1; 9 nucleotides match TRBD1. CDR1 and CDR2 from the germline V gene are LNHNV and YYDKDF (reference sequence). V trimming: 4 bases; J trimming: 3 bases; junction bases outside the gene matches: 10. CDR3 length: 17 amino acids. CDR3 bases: TGTGCCACCAGCACGGACAGGGGCGCGGGTTTCTACAATGAGCAGTTCTTC. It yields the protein CATSTDRGAGFYNEQFF.

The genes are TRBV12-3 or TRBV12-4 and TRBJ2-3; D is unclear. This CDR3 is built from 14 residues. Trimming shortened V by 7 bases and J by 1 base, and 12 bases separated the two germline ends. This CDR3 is CASMRTAGTDTQYF. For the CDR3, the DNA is TGTGCCAGCATGCGGACGGCAGGCACAGATACGCAGTATTTT.

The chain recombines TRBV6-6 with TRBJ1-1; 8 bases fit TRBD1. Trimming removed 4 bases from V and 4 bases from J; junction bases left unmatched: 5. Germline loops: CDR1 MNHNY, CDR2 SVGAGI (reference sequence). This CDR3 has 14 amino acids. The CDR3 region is CASSWDRRSTEAFF. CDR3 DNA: TGTGCCAGCAGTTGGGACAGGAGAAGCACTGAAGCTTTCTTT.

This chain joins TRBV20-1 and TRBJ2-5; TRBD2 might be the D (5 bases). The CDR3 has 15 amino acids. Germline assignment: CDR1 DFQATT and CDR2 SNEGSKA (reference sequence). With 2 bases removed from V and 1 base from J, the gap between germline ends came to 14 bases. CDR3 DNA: TGCAGTGCTAGACGCAACGGACTGCCCCAAGAGACCCAGTACTTC. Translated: CSARRNGLPQETQYF.

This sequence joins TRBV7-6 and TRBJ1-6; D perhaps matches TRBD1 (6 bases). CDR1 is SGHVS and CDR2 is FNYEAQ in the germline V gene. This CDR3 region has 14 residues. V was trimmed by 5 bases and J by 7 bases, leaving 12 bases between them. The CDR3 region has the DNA TGTGCCAGCAGCGTGACAGGTCCCAATTCACCCCTCCACTTT. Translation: CASSVTGPNSPLHF.

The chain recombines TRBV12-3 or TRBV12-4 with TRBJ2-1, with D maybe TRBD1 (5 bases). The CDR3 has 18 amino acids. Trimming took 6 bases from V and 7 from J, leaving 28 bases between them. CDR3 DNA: TGTGCCAGCAGCCCGTCGGTGGGGCTCCTAAGGGCTAAAAATGAGCAGTTCTTC. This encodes CASSPSVGLLRAKNEQFF.

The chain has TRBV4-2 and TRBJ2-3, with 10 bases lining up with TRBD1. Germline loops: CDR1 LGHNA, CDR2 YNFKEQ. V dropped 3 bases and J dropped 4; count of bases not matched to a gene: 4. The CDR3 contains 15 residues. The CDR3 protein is CASSQTGTGADTQYF. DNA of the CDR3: TGTGCCAGCAGCCAGACCGGGACAGGGGCAGATACGCAGTATTTT.

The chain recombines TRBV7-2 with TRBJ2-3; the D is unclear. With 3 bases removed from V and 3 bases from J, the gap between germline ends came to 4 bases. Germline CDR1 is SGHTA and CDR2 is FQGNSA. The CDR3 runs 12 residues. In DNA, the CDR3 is TGTGCCAGCAGCTTCGTAACAGATACGCAGTATTTT. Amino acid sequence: CASSFVTDTQYF.

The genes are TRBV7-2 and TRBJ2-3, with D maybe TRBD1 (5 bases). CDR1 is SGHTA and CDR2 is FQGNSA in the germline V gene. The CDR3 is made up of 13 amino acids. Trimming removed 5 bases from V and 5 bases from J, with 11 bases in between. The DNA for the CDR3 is TGTGCCAGCAGCGGGGCCTGGCTAGATACGCAGTATTTT. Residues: CASSGAWLDTQYF.

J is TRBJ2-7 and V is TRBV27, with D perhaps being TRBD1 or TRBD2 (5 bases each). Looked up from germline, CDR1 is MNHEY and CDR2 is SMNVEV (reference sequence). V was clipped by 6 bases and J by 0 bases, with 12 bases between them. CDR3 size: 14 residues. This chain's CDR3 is CASSQAGTSYEQYF. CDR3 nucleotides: TGTGCCAGCAGCCAAGCCGGGACCTCCTACGAGCAGTACTTC.

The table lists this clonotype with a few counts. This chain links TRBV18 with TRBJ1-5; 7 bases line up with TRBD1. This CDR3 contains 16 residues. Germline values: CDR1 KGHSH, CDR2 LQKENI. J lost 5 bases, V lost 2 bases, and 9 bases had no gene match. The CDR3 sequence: CASSPKGAWGDQPQHF. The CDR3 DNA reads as TGTGCCAGCTCACCAAAGGGGGCCTGGGGGGATCAGCCCCAGCATTTT.

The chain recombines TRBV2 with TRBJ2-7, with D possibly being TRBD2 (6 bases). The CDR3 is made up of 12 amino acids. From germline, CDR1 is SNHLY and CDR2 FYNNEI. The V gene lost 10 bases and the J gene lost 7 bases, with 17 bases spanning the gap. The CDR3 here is CAIPLRAGEQYF. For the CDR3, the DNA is TGTGCCATCCCGTTGAGGGCGGGGGAGCAGTACTTC.

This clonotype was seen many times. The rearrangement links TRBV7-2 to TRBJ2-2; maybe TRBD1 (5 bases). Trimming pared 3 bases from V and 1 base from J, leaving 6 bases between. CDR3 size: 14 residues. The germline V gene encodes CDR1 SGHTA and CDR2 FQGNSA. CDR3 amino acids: CASSLGLNTGELFF. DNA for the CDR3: TGTGCCAGCAGCTTGGGGCTGAACACCGGGGAGCTGTTTTTT.

The CDR3: CASSSGAEGANVLTF. Here the CDR3 DNA reads TGTGCCAGCAGTTCCGGGGCGGAAGGGGCCAACGTCCTGACTTTC. The chain links TRBV28 to TRBJ2-6; perhaps D is TRBD1 or TRBD2 (5 bases each). Per the germline V gene, CDR1 is MDHEN and CDR2 is SYDVKM. V dropped 4 bases and J dropped 4 bases, with 11 bases sitting between them. The CDR3 extends over 15 amino acids.

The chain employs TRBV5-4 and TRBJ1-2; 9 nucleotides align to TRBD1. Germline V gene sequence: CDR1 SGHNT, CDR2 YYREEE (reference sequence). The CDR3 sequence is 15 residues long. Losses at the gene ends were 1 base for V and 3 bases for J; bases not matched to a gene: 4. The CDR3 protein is CASSLRTGVDYGYTF. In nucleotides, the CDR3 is TGTGCCAGCAGCTTGAGGACAGGGGTCGACTATGGCTACACCTTC.

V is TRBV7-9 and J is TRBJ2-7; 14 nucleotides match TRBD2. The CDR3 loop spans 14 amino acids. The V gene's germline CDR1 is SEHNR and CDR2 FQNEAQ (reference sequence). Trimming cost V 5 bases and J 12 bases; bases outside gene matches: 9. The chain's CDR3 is CASSPGLAGVLRYF. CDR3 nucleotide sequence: TGTGCCAGCAGCCCGGGACTAGCGGGAGTCCTTCGGTACTTC.

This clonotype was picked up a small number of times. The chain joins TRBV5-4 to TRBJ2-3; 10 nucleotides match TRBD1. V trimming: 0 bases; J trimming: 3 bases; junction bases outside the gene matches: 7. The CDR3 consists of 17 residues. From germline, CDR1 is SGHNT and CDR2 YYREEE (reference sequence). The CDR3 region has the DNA TGTGCCAGCAGCTTGGGGTCGAGGACAGGGGGAACAGATACGCAGTATTTT. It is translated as CASSLGSRTGGTDTQYF.

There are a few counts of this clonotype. The DNA for the CDR3 is TGTGCCAGCTCACCACCCCAAATGGCAGGGGACACTGAAGCTTTCTTT. Translation gives CASSPPQMAGDTEAFF. This sequence joins TRBV18 and TRBJ1-1; maybe TRBD1 (6 bases). Germline CDR1 KGHSH, CDR2 LQKENI. With 0 bases removed from V and 3 bases from J, the gap between germline ends came to 14 bases. CDR3 length equals 16 residues.

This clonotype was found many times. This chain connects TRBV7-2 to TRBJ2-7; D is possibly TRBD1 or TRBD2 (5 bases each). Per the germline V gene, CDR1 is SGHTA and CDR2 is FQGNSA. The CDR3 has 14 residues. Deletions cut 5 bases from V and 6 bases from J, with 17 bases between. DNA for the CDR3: TGTGCCAGCAGCCGCCAGAGACGAGGGGTCGAGCAGTACTTC. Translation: CASSRQRRGVEQYF.

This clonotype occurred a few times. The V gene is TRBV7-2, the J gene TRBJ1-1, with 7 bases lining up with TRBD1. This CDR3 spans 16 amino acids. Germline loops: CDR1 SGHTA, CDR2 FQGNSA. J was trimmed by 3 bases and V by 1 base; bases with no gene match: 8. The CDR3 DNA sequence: TGTGCCAGCAGCTTAGGGACAGGTCGCCGGGACACTGAAGCTTTCTTT. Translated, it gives CASSLGTGRRDTEAFF.

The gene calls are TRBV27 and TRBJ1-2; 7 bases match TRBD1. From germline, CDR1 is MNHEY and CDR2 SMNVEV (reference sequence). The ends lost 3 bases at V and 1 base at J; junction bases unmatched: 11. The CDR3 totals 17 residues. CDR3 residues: CASSFKQGGDINYGYTF. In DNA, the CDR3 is TGTGCCAGCAGTTTCAAGCAGGGGGGCGATATTAACTATGGCTACACCTTC.

The chain's CDR3 is CSADPGQGSPGELFF. CDR3 DNA sequence: TGCAGTGCCGATCCGGGACAGGGAAGTCCCGGGGAGCTGTTTTTT. The chain joins TRBV20-1 to TRBJ2-2; 9 bases line up with TRBD1. Germline CDR1 and CDR2: DFQATT and SNEGSKA (reference sequence). V trimming: 6 bases; J trimming: 6 bases; junction bases outside the gene matches: 11. This CDR3 region has 15 residues.